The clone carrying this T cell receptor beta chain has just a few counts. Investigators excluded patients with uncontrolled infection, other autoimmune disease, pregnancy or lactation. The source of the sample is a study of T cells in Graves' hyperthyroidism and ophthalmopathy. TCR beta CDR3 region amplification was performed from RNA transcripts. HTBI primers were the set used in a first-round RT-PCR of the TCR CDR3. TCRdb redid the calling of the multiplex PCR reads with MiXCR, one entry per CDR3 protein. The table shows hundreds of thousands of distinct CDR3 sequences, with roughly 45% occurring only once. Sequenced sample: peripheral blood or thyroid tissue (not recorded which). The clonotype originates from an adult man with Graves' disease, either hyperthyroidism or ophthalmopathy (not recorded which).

The CDR3 loop is CASSIQTGGYTF. CDR3 bases: TGTGCCAGTAGTATACAGACTGGGGGCTACACCTTC. This chain uses TRBV19 with TRBJ1-2; the D is unclear. Germline loops: CDR1 LNHDA, CDR2 SQIVND (reference sequence). V was trimmed by 2 bases and J by 8 bases, leaving 9 bases between them. This CDR3 is built from 12 residues.